The 15 T cell receptor beta chains below were found in one sample sequenced in a study of type 1 and type 2 diabetes patients. Amplification started from genomic DNA. A primer set of 30 forward and 13 reverse primers amplified the CDR3. Via MiXCR, TCRdb re-called the multiplex PCR reads, giving one row per CDR3 protein. The table lists a few hundred thousand distinct CDR3 sequences, roughly 44% of them singletons. The sequenced sample was peripheral blood mononuclear cells (PBMCs). These receptors came from a man younger than 35 with type 2 diabetes.

The J gene is TRBJ2-3, the V gene TRBV5-1, with D perhaps matching TRBD1 (5 bases). Germline loops: CDR1 SGHRS, CDR2 YFSETQ. The V end lost 4 bases, the J end lost 7 bases, and 22 bases lay between the germline ends. This CDR3 spans 16 amino acids. The DNA for the CDR3 is TGCGCCAGCAGCCCGGCCGACAGCCCGCTCGACAATACGCAGTATTTT. Protein product: CASSPADSPLDNTQYF.

This chain joins TRBV6-1 and TRBJ2-2; D is perhaps TRBD2 (5 bases). Germline V gene sequence: CDR1 MNHNS, CDR2 SASEGT. CDR3 length: 14 amino acids. V lost 7 bases to trimming and J lost 5 bases, with 14 bases between them. The CDR3 DNA reads TGTGCCAGCACGGGCGGGCGTAGAACCGGGGAGCTGTTTTTT. The encoded protein is CASTGGRRTGELFF.

On this clonotype itself: A read error may produce the germline difference seen at one junction end. The V and J genes are TRBV28 and TRBJ1-1; TRBD1 matches at 7 bases. The CDR3 contains 15 residues. Per the germline V gene, CDR1 is MDHEN and CDR2 is SYDVKM. The chain's CDR3 is CASSPDRAQGTEASF. The CDR3 nucleotides are TGTGCAAGCAGCCCTGACAGGGCCCAAGGCACTGAAGCTTCCTTT.

The gene calls are TRBV2 and TRBJ2-2, with no clear D. Germline V gene sequence: CDR1 SNHLY, CDR2 FYNNEI. This CDR3 has 16 amino acids. Trimming stripped 2 bases from V and 4 bases from J, with 14 bases between. CDR3 nucleotides: TGTGCCAGCAGTGAAAACCGCCAGGTGCGCACCGGGGAGCTGTTTTTT. Translation: CASSENRQVRTGELFF.

This chain uses TRBV20-1 with TRBJ2-5; no clear D gene. The CDR3 extends over 14 amino acids. Trimming cost V 3 bases and J 1 base, with 12 bases left between them. Germline CDR1 DFQATT, CDR2 SNEGSKA (reference sequence). The CDR3 DNA reads TGCAGTGCTAGGTTAGGCGACTTCCAAGAGACCCAGTACTTC. Translated, it gives CSARLGDFQETQYF.

CDR3 DNA sequence: TGCAGTGCTAGTCACGCCCTAGCGGGAGTTGAGCAGTTCTTC. It translates to CSASHALAGVEQFF. The rearrangement uses TRBV20-1 and TRBJ2-1; 10 bases match TRBD2. The V segment lost 3 bases and the J segment 9 bases; nucleotides outside the gene matches: 8. Germline V gene data show CDR1 as DFQATT and CDR2 as SNEGSKA (reference sequence). The length of the CDR3 is 14 residues.

The V call is TRBV15, the J call TRBJ1-6; no definite D call. The CDR3 contains 12 residues. Looked up from germline, CDR1 is LNHNV and CDR2 is YYDKDF (reference sequence). The V gene lost 8 bases and the J gene lost 3 bases, with 5 bases spanning the gap. The CDR3 nucleotides are TGTGCCACCGCCAACTATAATTCACCCCTCCACTTT. Translated: CATANYNSPLHF.

This clonotype was seen more than once but under ten times. The chain joins TRBV7-3 to TRBJ2-5; weak D call: TRBD2 (7 bases). CDR1 and CDR2 from the germline V gene are SGHTA and FQGTGA. The CDR3 runs 15 residues. The ends were cut back, 2 bases at V and 0 bases at J, with 10 bases in the middle. The CDR3 spells CASSLAGAYQETQYF. CDR3 nucleotides: TGTGCCAGCAGCTTAGCGGGGGCGTACCAAGAGACCCAGTACTTC.

The rearrangement joins TRBV14 to TRBJ2-7; 7 bases fit TRBD1. J was trimmed by 5 bases and V by 2 bases; bases with no gene match: 9. Germline CDR1 and CDR2: SGHDN and FVKESK. This CDR3 region has 15 residues. This CDR3 reads CASSQFRDRDDEQYF. The CDR3, as DNA: TGTGCCAGCAGCCAATTTCGAGACAGGGACGACGAGCAGTACTTC.

This clonotype was seen just once. The rearrangement uses TRBV7-2 and TRBJ2-3; D not certain. Germline CDR1 is SGHTA and CDR2 is FQGNSA. V dropped 5 bases and J dropped 6 bases, with 24 bases sitting between them. The CDR3 is 17 amino acids. In DNA, the CDR3 is TGTGCCAGCAGCCCCATGGAATGGTTTACCCCACCCGATACGCAGTATTTT. Its protein is CASSPMEWFTPPDTQYF.

The V gene is TRBV19, the J gene TRBJ1-2; D is undetermined. Looked up from germline, CDR1 is LNHDA and CDR2 is SQIVND (reference sequence). V lost 7 bases, J lost 8 bases, and 14 bases lay in between. This CDR3 is 12 amino acids long. This CDR3 reads CASTPGVWGYTF. CDR3 DNA sequence: TGTGCCAGTACCCCAGGAGTCTGGGGCTACACCTTC.

The sample holds a few counts of this clonotype. The chain recombines TRBV2 with TRBJ2-3; D is undetermined. Looked up from germline, CDR1 is SNHLY and CDR2 is FYNNEI. V was trimmed by 4 bases and J by 4 bases, leaving 12 bases between them. This CDR3 is 14 amino acids long. In nucleotides, the CDR3 is TGTGCCAGCAGTGTAACAATGGGGTCAGATACGCAGTATTTT. This encodes CASSVTMGSDTQYF.

The table lists this clonotype with many counts. CDR3 loop: CALKRDNSYEQYF. CDR3 bases: TGTGCCTTGAAACGGGACAACTCCTACGAGCAGTACTTC. The rearrangement uses TRBV30 and TRBJ2-7, with D maybe TRBD1 (6 bases). The germline V gene has CDR1 GTSNPN and CDR2 SVGIG (reference sequence). The length of the CDR3 is 13 residues. The V and J ends lost 7 bases and 0 bases respectively, with 13 bases between them.

This chain uses TRBV30 with TRBJ2-3; D gene uncertain. Germline V gene lookup returns CDR1 GTSNPN and CDR2 SVGIG (reference sequence). Trimming shortened V by 5 bases and J by 4 bases, and 7 bases separated the two germline ends. The CDR3 sequence is 11 residues long. CDR3 region: CAWGSSDTQYF. In nucleotides, the CDR3 is TGTGCCTGGGGGTCCTCAGATACGCAGTATTTT.

The chain links TRBV10-3 to TRBJ2-2; a weak D match, TRBD2 (6 bases). Trimming pared 2 bases from V and 6 bases from J, leaving 10 bases between. The CDR3 covers 14 residues. Germline CDR1 reads ENHRY; CDR2 reads SYGVKD. Written as DNA, the CDR3 is TGTGCCATCAGTGAGGGGGGGATGGCCGGGGAGCTGTTTTTT. Amino acid sequence: CAISEGGMAGELFF.